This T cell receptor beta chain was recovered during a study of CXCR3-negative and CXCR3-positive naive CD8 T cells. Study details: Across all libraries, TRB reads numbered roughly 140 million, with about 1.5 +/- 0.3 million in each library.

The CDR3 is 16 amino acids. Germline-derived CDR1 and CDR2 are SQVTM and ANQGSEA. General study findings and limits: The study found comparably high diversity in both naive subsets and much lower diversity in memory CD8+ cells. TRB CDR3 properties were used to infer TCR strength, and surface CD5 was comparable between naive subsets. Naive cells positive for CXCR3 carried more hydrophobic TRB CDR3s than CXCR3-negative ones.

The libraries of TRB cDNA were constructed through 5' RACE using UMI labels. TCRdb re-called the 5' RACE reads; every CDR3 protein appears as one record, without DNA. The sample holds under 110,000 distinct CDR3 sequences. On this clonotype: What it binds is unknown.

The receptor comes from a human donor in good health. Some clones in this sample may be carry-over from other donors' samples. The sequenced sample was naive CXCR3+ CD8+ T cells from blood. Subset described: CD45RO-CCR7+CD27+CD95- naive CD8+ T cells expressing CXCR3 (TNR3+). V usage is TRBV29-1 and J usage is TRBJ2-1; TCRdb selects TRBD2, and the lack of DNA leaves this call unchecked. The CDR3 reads CSVEDLRLADYNEQFF.